This TCR beta chain was identified in a study of T cell changes during pregnancy in multiple sclerosis. The CDR3 loop spans 13 amino acids. V was cut by 0 bases and J by 7 bases, with 5 bases left in between. Germline V CDR1 and CDR2: SGHNT, YYREEE (reference sequence). Profiling relied on immunoSEQ multiplex PCR, and the TCRdb table lists in-frame clones only, not all of them. This table has over 40,000 clones, around 90% appearing once. The TCR originated in a female donor with multiple sclerosis, enrolled in a pregnancy study. Sequencing was performed on CD4+ T cells from peripheral blood mononuclear cells, taken in the second trimester of pregnancy. The gene calls are TRBV5-4 and TRBJ1-6; unclear D gene. As DNA, the CDR3 is TGTGCCAGCAGCTTGGCGAGAAATTCACCCCTCCACTTT. This gives the protein CASSLARNSPLHF.